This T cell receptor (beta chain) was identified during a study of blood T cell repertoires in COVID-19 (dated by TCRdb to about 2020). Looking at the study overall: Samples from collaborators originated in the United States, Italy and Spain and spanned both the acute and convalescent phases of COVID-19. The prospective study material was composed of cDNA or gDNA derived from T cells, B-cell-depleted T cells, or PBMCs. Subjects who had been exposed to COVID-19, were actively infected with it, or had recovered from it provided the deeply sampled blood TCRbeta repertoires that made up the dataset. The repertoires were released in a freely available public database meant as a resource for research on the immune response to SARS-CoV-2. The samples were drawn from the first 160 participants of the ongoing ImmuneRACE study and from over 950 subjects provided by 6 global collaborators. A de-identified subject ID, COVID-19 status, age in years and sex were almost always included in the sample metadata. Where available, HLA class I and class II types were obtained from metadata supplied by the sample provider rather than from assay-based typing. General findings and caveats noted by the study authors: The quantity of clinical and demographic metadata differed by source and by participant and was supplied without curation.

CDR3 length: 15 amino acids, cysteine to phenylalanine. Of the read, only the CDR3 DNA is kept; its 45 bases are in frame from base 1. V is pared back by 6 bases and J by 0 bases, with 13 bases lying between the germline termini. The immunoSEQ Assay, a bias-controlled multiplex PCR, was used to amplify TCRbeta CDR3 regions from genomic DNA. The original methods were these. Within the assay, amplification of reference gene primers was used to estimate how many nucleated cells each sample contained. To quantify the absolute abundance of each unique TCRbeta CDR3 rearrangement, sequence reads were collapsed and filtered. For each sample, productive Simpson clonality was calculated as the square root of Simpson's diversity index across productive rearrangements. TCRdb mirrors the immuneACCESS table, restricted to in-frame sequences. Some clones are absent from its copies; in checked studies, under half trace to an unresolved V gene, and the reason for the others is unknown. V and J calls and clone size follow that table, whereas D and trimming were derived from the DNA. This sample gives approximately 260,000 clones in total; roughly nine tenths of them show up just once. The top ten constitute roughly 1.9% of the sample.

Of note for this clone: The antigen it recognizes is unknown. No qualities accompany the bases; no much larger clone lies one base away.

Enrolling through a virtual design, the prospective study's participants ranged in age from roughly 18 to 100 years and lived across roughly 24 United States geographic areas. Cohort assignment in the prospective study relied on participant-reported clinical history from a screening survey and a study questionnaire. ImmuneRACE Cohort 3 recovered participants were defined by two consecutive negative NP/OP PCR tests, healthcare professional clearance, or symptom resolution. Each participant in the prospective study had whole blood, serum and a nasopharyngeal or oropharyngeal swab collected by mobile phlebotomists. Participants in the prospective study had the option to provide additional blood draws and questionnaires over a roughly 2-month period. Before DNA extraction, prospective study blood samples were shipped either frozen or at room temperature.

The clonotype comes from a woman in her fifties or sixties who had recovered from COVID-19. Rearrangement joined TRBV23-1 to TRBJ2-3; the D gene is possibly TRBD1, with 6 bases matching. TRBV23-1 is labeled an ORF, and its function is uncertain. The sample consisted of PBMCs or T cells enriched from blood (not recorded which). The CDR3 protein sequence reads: CASSPGVSSTDTQYF. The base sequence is TGCGCCAGCAGCCCAGGGGTCTCTAGCACAGATACGCAGTATTTT.